The present T cell receptor beta chain was sequenced within a study of blood T cell repertoires in COVID-19. Across the whole study: In each case, the material was cDNA or gDNA derived from T cells, B-cell-depleted T cells, or PBMCs.

The CDR3 contains 16 residues. V lost 4 bases and J 0 bases, leaving 13 bases between the germline ends. Looked up from germline, CDR1 is SGHRS and CDR2 is YFSETQ. Per the authors' pipeline: Amplification with reference gene primers provided the estimates of nucleated cell counts. Sequencing was performed with immunoSEQ multiplex PCR; in TCRdb, only in-frame clones are kept and a portion is missing. The DNA gave D and trimming, while V, J and clone size come from that table. The data show tens of thousands of clones, with 86% seen just once and more than 7% held by the top ten. The sample consisted of peripheral blood. The chain carries TRBV5-1 and TRBJ2-2; weak D call: TRBD2 (6 bases). The clonotype comes from a man aged 60-69 years with acute or convalescent COVID-19. The CDR3 protein is CASSNSGRPNTGELFF. For the CDR3, the DNA is TGCGCCAGCAGCAATTCAGGGAGGCCGAACACCGGGGAGCTGTTTTTT.